These T cell receptor beta chains were read from a single sample in a study of response to subunit inactivated influenza vaccine. TCRdb reanalysed the RT-PCR reads using MiXCR and keeps one entry per CDR3 protein. The sample holds around 850,000 distinct CDR3 sequences, about 18% seen once. The specimen comprised PBMCs from blood, sampled less than 6 days after vaccination. The source of these receptors is a man in his forties or fifties who received an inactivated influenza vaccine. The CDR3 runs from the conserved cysteine through the conserved F or W. The order of the fields is D gene, J gene, V gene, clone size, CDR3 protein, CDR3 DNA. D genes are given only for firm matches. Expanded clones are given a class, and other clones once, few, many or no size at all.

d_gene: -
j_gene: TRBJ2-7
v_gene: TRBV6-2/TRBV6-3
abundance: -
CDR3aa: CASSYSTSTYEQYF
CDR3nt: TGTGCCAGCAGTTACTCGACCAGTACCTACGAGCAGTACTTC

d_gene: -
j_gene: TRBJ2-7
v_gene: TRBV10-2
abundance: few
CDR3aa: CASSEPGTAYEQYF
CDR3nt: TGCGCCAGCAGTGAACCTGGGACGGCCTACGAGCAGTACTTC

d_gene: -
j_gene: TRBJ1-6
v_gene: TRBV7-2
abundance: many
CDR3aa: CASSLGFTSNSPLHF
CDR3nt: TGTGCCAGCAGCTTAGGATTCACAAGTAATTCACCCCTCCACTTT

d_gene: -
j_gene: TRBJ1-4
v_gene: TRBV4-2
abundance: -
CDR3aa: CASSQGGTLLSEELFF
CDR3nt: TGTGCCAGCAGCCAAGGAGGGACGCTGCTATCTGAAGAACTGTTTTTT

d_gene: TRBD2
j_gene: TRBJ2-7
v_gene: TRBV29-1
abundance: many
CDR3aa: CSVAGTSGGIYEQYF
CDR3nt: TGCAGCGTTGCGGGGACTAGCGGGGGGATCTACGAGCAGTACTTC

d_gene: TRBD2
j_gene: TRBJ2-2
v_gene: TRBV12-3/TRBV12-4
abundance: -
CDR3aa: CASSFGLAGGMAELFF
CDR3nt: TGTGCCAGCAGTTTCGGGCTAGCGGGGGGGATGGCGGAGCTGTTTTTT

d_gene: -
j_gene: TRBJ2-2
v_gene: TRBV14
abundance: few
CDR3aa: CASSQGTDTGELFF
CDR3nt: TGTGCCAGCAGCCAAGGGACAGACACCGGGGAGCTGTTTTTT

d_gene: -
j_gene: TRBJ1-1
v_gene: TRBV14
abundance: -
CDR3aa: CASSQGVKTEAFF
CDR3nt: TGTGCCAGCAGCCAGGGTGTAAAGACTGAAGCTTTCTTT

d_gene: -
j_gene: TRBJ2-1
v_gene: TRBV7-2
abundance: few
CDR3aa: CASSLSRLNPDF
CDR3nt: TGTGCCAGCAGCTTATCGCGACTGAACCCCGACTTC

d_gene: -
j_gene: TRBJ2-2
v_gene: TRBV15
abundance: -
CDR3aa: CATRPYLAGELFF
CDR3nt: TGTGCCACCAGACCTTATTTGGCCGGGGAGCTGTTTTTT

d_gene: TRBD1
j_gene: TRBJ1-6
v_gene: TRBV12-3/TRBV12-4
abundance: few
CDR3aa: CASSPHRGLNSPLHF
CDR3nt: TGTGCCAGCAGTCCGCACAGGGGGCTAAATTCACCCCTCCACTTT

d_gene: -
j_gene: TRBJ2-1
v_gene: TRBV7-6
abundance: -
CDR3aa: CASRHGPTRPNNEQFF
CDR3nt: TGTGCCAGCAGACATGGACCGACTCGGCCCAACAATGAGCAGTTCTTC

d_gene: TRBD2
j_gene: TRBJ2-1
v_gene: TRBV7-7
abundance: few
CDR3aa: CASSSGLAFYNEQFF
CDR3nt: TGTGCCAGCAGCTCGGGACTAGCCTTCTACAATGAGCAGTTCTTC

d_gene: -
j_gene: TRBJ2-4
v_gene: TRBV30
abundance: -
CDR3aa: CAWSVARGMGAKNIQYF
CDR3nt: TGTGCCTGGAGTGTAGCGAGGGGAATGGGGGCCAAAAACATTCAGTACTTC

d_gene: TRBD1
j_gene: TRBJ2-7
v_gene: TRBV28
abundance: many
CDR3aa: CASSFRDSSRYEQYF
CDR3nt: TGTGCCAGCAGTTTCCGGGACAGTTCCAGGTACGAGCAGTACTTC

d_gene: TRBD2
j_gene: TRBJ2-5
v_gene: TRBV11-2
abundance: few
CDR3aa: CASSQPAGGLAGSETQYF
CDR3nt: TGTGCCAGCAGTCAACCTGCGGGGGGACTAGCGGGGTCTGAGACCCAGTACTTC

d_gene: TRBD1
j_gene: TRBJ2-3
v_gene: TRBV28
abundance: -
CDR3aa: CASSNPSGQGSADTQYF
CDR3nt: TGTGCCAGCAGTAACCCCTCGGGACAGGGGAGTGCAGATACGCAGTATTTT

d_gene: -
j_gene: TRBJ2-2
v_gene: TRBV30
abundance: -
CDR3aa: CAWSRPQVITGELFF
CDR3nt: TGTGCCTGGAGTAGACCTCAGGTTATCACCGGGGAGCTGTTTTTT

d_gene: -
j_gene: TRBJ1-1
v_gene: TRBV5-1
abundance: -
CDR3aa: CASSLAHMTGNTEAFF
CDR3nt: TGCGCCAGCAGCTTGGCCCACATGACAGGGAACACTGAAGCTTTCTTT

d_gene: TRBD1
j_gene: TRBJ2-1
v_gene: TRBV12-3/TRBV12-4
abundance: few
CDR3aa: CASSPIQGRGYNEQFF
CDR3nt: TGTGCCAGCAGTCCAATACAGGGGAGAGGGTACAATGAGCAGTTCTTC

d_gene: TRBD2
j_gene: TRBJ2-5
v_gene: TRBV12-3/TRBV12-4
abundance: few
CDR3aa: CASSRLAGGPLETQYF
CDR3nt: TGTGCCAGCAGCCGCCTAGCGGGAGGGCCGTTGGAGACCCAGTACTTC